Listed below are T cell receptor beta chains from one sample, sequenced in a study of T-cell memory formation after mild COVID-19. TCRdb reanalysed the 5' RACE reads using MiXCR and keeps one entry per CDR3 protein. The sample has fewer than 700,000 distinct CDR3 sequences; about 20% are singletons. Sequencing was done on a sample of PBMCs or a T cell subset sorted from them (not recorded which). The receptors derive from an adult woman who had mild COVID-19 (a few samples of this study predate the infection). Cell type and time point are not known. Each CDR3 is given with its conserved first and last residue. The D gene is left open where the match is weak. Clone size is shown for a subset of rows, as once, few, many or a class of expanded clone.

NA | NA | TRBJ2-1 | 14 | TRBV20-1 | CSARGPELGFEQFF | TGCAGTGCTAGAGGGCCTGAGTTGGGTTTTGAGCAGTTCTTC
TRBD1 | NA | TRBJ1-5 | 14 | TRBV20-1 | CSPKTGISNQPQHF | TGCAGTCCTAAGACAGGGATAAGCAATCAGCCCCAGCATTTT
NA | NA | TRBJ2-5 | 16 | TRBV18 | CASSPPNPGREETQYF | TGTGCCAGCTCACCACCTAATCCGGGACGGGAAGAGACCCAGTACTTC
TRBD2 | few | TRBJ2-3 | 16 | TRBV6-5 | CASSYSRGRGADTQYF | TGTGCCAGCAGTTACTCACGAGGTCGGGGGGCAGATACGCAGTATTTT
NA | few | TRBJ1-1 | 12 | TRBV29-1 | CSVEWAGPEAFF | TGCAGCGTTGAATGGGCTGGACCTGAAGCTTTCTTT
NA | NA | TRBJ2-7 | 12 | TRBV5-1 | CASSLVIDEQYF | TGCGCCAGCAGCTTGGTAATCGACGAGCAGTACTTC
TRBD1 | NA | TRBJ2-1 | 16 | TRBV12-3/TRBV12-4 | CASSLADSGQGNEQFF | TGTGCCAGCAGTTTAGCGGACTCGGGACAGGGGAATGAGCAGTTCTTC
NA | NA | TRBJ2-3 | 14 | TRBV29-1 | CSFLTSSSTDTQYF | TGCAGCTTTCTGACTTCGTCTAGCACAGATACGCAGTATTTT
TRBD1 | NA | TRBJ2-7 | 14 | TRBV19 | CASSIGTGSHEQYF | TGTGCCAGTAGTATAGGGACAGGGTCGCACGAGCAGTACTTC
NA | few | TRBJ2-1 | 16 | TRBV7-6 | CASSPEGSGLNNEQFF | TGTGCCAGCAGCCCCGAGGGCAGCGGCCTCAACAATGAGCAGTTCTTC
NA | few | TRBJ1-5 | 14 | TRBV6-6 | CASTKIWGNQPQHF | TGTGCCAGCACTAAAATCTGGGGCAATCAGCCCCAGCATTTT
NA | few | TRBJ2-6 | 16 | TRBV18 | CASSPVVSSGANVLTF | TGTGCCAGCTCACCGGTGGTTTCCTCTGGGGCCAACGTCCTGACTTTC
NA | NA | TRBJ2-5 | 14 | TRBV21-1 | CASSSGFGGETQYF | TGTGCCAGCAGCTCAGGGTTTGGTGGGGAGACCCAGTACTTC
TRBD1 | NA | TRBJ2-3 | 17 | TRBV27 | CATRQTGGLVSTDTQYF | TGTGCCACCCGTCAGACAGGGGGCCTAGTCAGCACAGATACGCAGTATTTT
NA | few | TRBJ2-3 | 14 | TRBV7-9 | CASSFSPLTDTQYF | TGTGCCAGCAGCTTCTCCCCGCTCACAGATACGCAGTATTTT
NA | few | TRBJ1-1 | 13 | TRBV7-8 | CASSPRQTAKAFF | TGTGCCAGCAGCCCCAGACAGACCGCGAAAGCTTTCTTT
NA | few | TRBJ2-1 | 13 | TRBV18 | CASSASRWDEQFF | TGTGCCAGCTCAGCCTCCCGATGGGATGAGCAGTTCTTC
NA | NA | TRBJ2-3 | 14 | TRBV15 | CATSPRGTTDTQYF | TGTGCCACCAGCCCACGGGGGACCACAGATACGCAGTATTTT
NA | few | TRBJ1-3 | 12 | TRBV9 | CASSVSGNTIYF | TGTGCCAGCAGCGTCTCTGGAAACACCATATATTTT
NA | NA | TRBJ1-4 | 14 | TRBV6-5 | CASSDMGDNEKLFF | TGTGCCAGCAGCGACATGGGGGATAATGAAAAACTGTTTTTT
NA | NA | TRBJ2-6 | 16 | TRBV3-1 | CASSQDGTTGANVLTF | TGTGCCAGCAGCCAAGATGGGACAACGGGGGCCAACGTCCTGACTTTC
NA | few | TRBJ1-1 | 14 | TRBV20-1 | CSARVRAADTEAFF | TGCAGTGCTAGAGTTCGAGCGGCTGACACTGAAGCTTTCTTT
NA | NA | TRBJ1-1 | 15 | TRBV20-1 | CSARDTGPKNTEAFF | TGCAGTGCTAGAGATACGGGACCGAAGAACACTGAAGCTTTCTTT
TRBD2 | NA | TRBJ2-1 | 15 | TRBV20-1 | CSVRDLAGGYNEQFF | TGCAGTGTGCGGGACTTAGCGGGAGGGTACAATGAGCAGTTCTTC
NA | NA | TRBJ1-5 | 19 | TRBV19 | CASSLPYRPGLYSNQPQHF | TGTGCCAGTAGTCTCCCATACCGCCCCGGTTTATATAGCAATCAGCCCCAGCATTTT
NA | few | TRBJ2-7 | 13 | TRBV12-3/TRBV12-4 | CASSDGNGYEQYF | TGTGCCAGCAGTGACGGGAATGGCTACGAGCAGTACTTC
NA | many | TRBJ2-1 | 12 | TRBV7-8 | CASSSNYNEQFF | TGTGCCAGCAGCTCAAACTACAATGAGCAGTTCTTC
NA | NA | TRBJ2-2 | 16 | TRBV9 | CASSSWGDISTGELFF | TGTGCCAGCAGCTCCTGGGGGGACATTTCAACCGGGGAGCTGTTTTTT
NA | few | TRBJ1-3 | 16 | TRBV2 | CASSEARGGSGNTIYF | TGTGCCAGCAGTGAAGCACGAGGAGGCTCTGGAAACACCATATATTTT
TRBD1 | few | TRBJ2-3 | 15 | TRBV29-1 | CSVTRQGQGTDTQYF | TGCAGCGTCACCCGACAGGGACAGGGCACAGATACGCAGTATTTT
NA | NA | TRBJ1-5 | 16 | TRBV20-1 | CSAREGTHYSNQPQHF | TGCAGTGCTAGGGAGGGGACACACTATAGCAATCAGCCCCAGCATTTT
NA | few | TRBJ1-6 | 16 | TRBV6-5 | CASSYSLVGMNSPLHF | TGTGCCAGCAGTTACTCTCTGGTGGGGATGAATTCACCCCTCCACTTT